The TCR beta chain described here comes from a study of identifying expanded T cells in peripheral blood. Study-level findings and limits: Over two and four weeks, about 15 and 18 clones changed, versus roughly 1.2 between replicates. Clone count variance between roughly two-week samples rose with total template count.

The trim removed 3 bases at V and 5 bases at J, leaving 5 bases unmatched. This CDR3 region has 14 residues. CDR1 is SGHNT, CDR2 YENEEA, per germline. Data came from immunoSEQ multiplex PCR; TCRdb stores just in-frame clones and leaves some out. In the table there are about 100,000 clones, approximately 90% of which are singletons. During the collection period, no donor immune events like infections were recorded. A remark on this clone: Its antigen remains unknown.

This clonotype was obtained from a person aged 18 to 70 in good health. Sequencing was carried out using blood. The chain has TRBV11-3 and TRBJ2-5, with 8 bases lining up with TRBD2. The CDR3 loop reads CASSLTGGLETQYF. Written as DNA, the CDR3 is TGTGCCAGCAGCTTGACGGGGGGGCTGGAGACCCAGTACTTC.